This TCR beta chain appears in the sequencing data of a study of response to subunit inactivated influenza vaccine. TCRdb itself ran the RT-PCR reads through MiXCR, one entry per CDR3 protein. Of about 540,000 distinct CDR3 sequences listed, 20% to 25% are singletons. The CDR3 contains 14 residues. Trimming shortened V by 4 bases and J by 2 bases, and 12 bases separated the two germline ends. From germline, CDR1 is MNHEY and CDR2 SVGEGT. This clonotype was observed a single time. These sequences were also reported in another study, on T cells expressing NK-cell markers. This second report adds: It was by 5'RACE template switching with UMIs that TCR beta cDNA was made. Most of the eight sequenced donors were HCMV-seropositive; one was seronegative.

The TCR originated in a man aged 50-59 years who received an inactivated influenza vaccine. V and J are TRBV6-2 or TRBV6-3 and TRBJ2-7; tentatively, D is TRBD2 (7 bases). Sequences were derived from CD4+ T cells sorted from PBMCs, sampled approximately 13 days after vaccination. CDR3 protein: CASSWGGSTYEQYF. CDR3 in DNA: TGTGCCAGCAGTTGGGGGGGCTCTACCTACGAGCAGTACTTC.